This entry is about one TCR beta chain. Its antigen is unknown. No base-level quality is on record; no much larger clone is a single base apart. The cohort was made up of roughly 670 healthy bone marrow donors. Cohort members were all nominally healthy when sampled, although unrecorded immune exposures were likely present. The donor tested CMV seronegative and was one of the 352 seronegative cohort members. Each donor provided a peripheral blood sample, and peripheral blood mononuclear cells were used for TCR beta sequencing. The Qiagen DNeasy Blood Extraction Kit was used to extract genomic DNA from the blood cell samples. This specimen belongs to a study of cytomegalovirus exposure and HLA in healthy donors (TCRdb year 2017). Study-wide context: An earlier analysis of a few hundred of the donors reported approximately 260 Gb of sequence data and 117 million unique TCR beta sequences obtained from around 170 million T cells. Roughly 300 gigabases of sequencing data and 75 million to 85 million unique TCR sequences made up an early release that covered fewer than 650 HLA-typed donors. Among the roughly 430 genotyped donors, approximately 76% belonged to the genetic ancestry cluster associated with self-reported Caucasian donors. The aim of the study was to test whether cataloging public T cell receptors could identify signatures of past pathogen exposure. The study used immunosequencing to profile the T cell repertoires of more than 650 subjects and linked those repertoires to cytomegalovirus serostatus. Along with the approximately 650-subject first cohort, a separate validation cohort of around 110 different subjects was used. To predict cytomegalovirus infection status, the study brought together high-throughput TCR immunosequencing, statistical association of individual TCRs with disease status, and machine learning. To study patterns of TCR occurrence, a later analysis re-analyzed previously published TCR beta repertoires from around 670 donors and added high-resolution HLA genotyping. Rather than using new phenotypic data, the later analysis identified candidate immune exposures from TCR beta sequences and from how often those sequences occurred across donors. In an earlier analysis of 587 of the donors, high-throughput TCR beta sequencing was used to judge whether each TCR beta V gene segment behaved as functional or pseudogenic. Donor age, sex, ethnicity and CMV serostatus were compiled alongside the repertoire data. In a later genetic analysis, genome-wide SNP genotypes for about 55% of the roughly 700 donors were used, and that subset was treated as a discovery cohort. All discovery cohort repertoires had been generated on a single sequencing platform. Class I and class II HLA loci were covered by the typing at four-digit resolution. The number of donors typed differed by locus, with about 620-630 for A, B, C, DRB1 and DQB1, over 500 for DQA1, 600 to 610 for DPA1, and approximately 470 for DPB1. Roughly five DR-DQ haplotypes were treated as single units for association and clustering because of strong linkage in the cohort. Among about 400 genotyped donors of the cohort, an average of around 250,000 unique TCR beta nucleotide sequences was sequenced per donor, of which roughly 17% were non-productive. Results the study describes overall, beyond this receptor: In a later analysis, the rate of TCR association differed among HLA loci, with DRB1 alleles having the most associated TCRs and HLA-C alleles having the fewest. The classifier was reported to diagnose cytomegalovirus status with high specificity and sensitivity in both the original and validation cohorts. Immune exposure information for the cohort was limited to CMV serostatus. In this cohort, only TCR beta chains were sequenced, and detectable features were limited by the absence of alpha or paired-chain data. Some IMGT-functional V segments, including TRBV6-2 and TRBV6-3, could not be distinguished by the 87-base-pair reads and were therefore excluded. In a later genetic analysis, a missense DCLRE1C variant was associated with V-gene and J-gene trimming of TCR beta chains, and the association was replicated in an independent cohort. When HLA alleles, especially DR and DQ, strongly co-occurred, TCR associations were difficult to assign to individual alleles. A further reported finding was that TCR beta sequences accurately predicted the HLA-A and HLA-B alleles for most subjects in the first cohort. Linkage disequilibrium might explain the correlated functional status among segregating V segments, but an unknown experimental factor could not be ruled out. The authors suggested that the approach could potentially be generalized to other disease states and immunological phenotypes. A later analysis found that HLA-associated TCR beta chains were more clonally expanded and had lower generation probabilities than equally common non-associated chains. The sequencing pipeline was judged likely to have produced a cluster of highly shared sequence variants as a technical artifact. Broadly in line with IMGT annotations, most TCR beta V segments showed up in productive rearrangements about 87% or about 30% of the time in an earlier analysis of 450 to 750 of the donors. While some public TCRs were present in many individuals, most TCR sequences turned up only very rarely across donors. A later genetic analysis reported fewer N-insertions in productive TCRs among donors in an Asian-associated ancestry cluster than the roughly 620-donor mean. The study gave a list of more than 150 TCR beta chains associated with cytomegalovirus. Most CMV-associated TCR beta chains appeared to be HLA-restricted in a later analysis, and the HLA associations seemed to be driven largely by CMV exposure. A later analysis associated 15,000 to 20,000 TCR beta sequences with specific HLA alleles at a false discovery rate of 0.05. Three of the identified cytomegalovirus-associated TCR beta chains were confirmed in vitro to be specific for cytomegalovirus antigens. The earlier analysis of around 600 of the donors excluded over 15 rarely observed V segments, including chromosome 9 orphons, because counts were too low. Because HLA typing was missing for some donors at each locus, association tests included only the typed subset. In a later analysis, several top co-occurrence clusters were reported to appear linked to parvovirus B19, influenza, CMV and Epstein-Barr virus. Presence/absence analyses assumed roughly uniform sequencing depth across donors, an assumption that may not hold.

CDR1 and CDR2 are read off the germline V gene (reference sequence) as GTSNPN and SVGIG. The junction carries 17 bases between V and J, which are trimmed by 3 bases and 2 bases respectively. There are 15 amino acids in the CDR3, from cysteine to phenylalanine inclusive. The entry retains the CDR3 DNA only, 45 bases that are in frame from base 1. The library was obtained by the immunoSEQ multiplex PCR assay. The multiplex PCR relied on a mix of 60 forward primers for TCR Vbeta segments and 13 reverse primers for TCR Jbeta segments. Amplification of the CDR3 region of rearranged TCR beta genes was performed with a multiplex PCR assay on genomic DNA. Amplified TCR beta libraries were sequenced as 87-base-pair reads on the Illumina HiSeq System. The study's own analysis went as follows. A later analysis tallied around 87 million unique TCR beta chains across the roughly 610 repertoires, and about 10 million of those chains were shared by two or more donors. Raw reads were error-corrected and collapsed into unique sequences by a nearest-neighbor algorithm in which closely related sequences were merged to remove PCR and sequencing errors. Alignment of CDR3 sequences to IMGT reference sequences was used to assign V, D and J gene segments. For a sequence to be retained, a match of at least six nucleotides was required to both a V gene segment and a J gene segment. Rearrangements were called productive when the CDR3 lacked stop codons and stayed in frame with V and J; all others were non-productive. Following IMGT convention, CDR3 was defined as the stretch from the second conserved V-encoded cysteine up to the conserved J-encoded phenylalanine. In an earlier analysis of around 640 of the donors, sequences lacking an unambiguous match to a single V gene segment were excluded. In an earlier analysis of some 590 of the donors, a V segment was called functional when productive rearrangements were above 56.7%, and segregating when the standard deviation between donors exceeded 5%. A statistical classification framework was built to diagnose cytomegalovirus status from the catalog of TCR beta chain sequences. In a later analysis, V and J genes were assigned by comparing TCR nucleotide sequences against IMGT/GENE-DB human TR gene sequences. The TCRdist pipeline was used in a later analysis to assign CDR3 sequences and most-parsimonious VDJ recombination scenarios. A later analysis defined each TCR beta chain by its CDR3 amino acid sequence plus V-gene family, and excluded reads lacking a unique V-gene family. In a later analysis, fewer than 600 highly shared, low-generation-probability nucleotide sequences were removed to address suspected cross-contamination and a sequencing artifact. In a later analysis, a clonal expansion index for each public chain was calculated from normalized within-repertoire ranks of inferred template counts. Generation probabilities in a later analysis came from a VDJ recombination model fitted to out-of-frame rearrangements, and those results were checked against IGoR. In a later analysis, TCR-TCR, TCR-HLA and TCR-CMV co-occurrence was scored with hypergeometric tests, and a repertoire-size bias correction was applied to TCR pairs. In a later analysis, false discovery rates were estimated by permuting HLA or CMV assignments 20 times. In a later analysis, co-occurring TCRs were grouped with DBSCAN, and TCRdist sequence similarity was added when clustering was performed within HLA-allele-positive subsets. Co-occurrence clustering excluded repertoires with fewer than 30,000 or more than 120,000 public chains, plus five with anomalous nucleotide sharing. The clones in this table, taken by TCRdb from immuneACCESS, are in-frame only. Not every clone is retained; where verified, under half of the shortfall comes from an unresolved V gene, and the cause of the rest is unknown. That table is the source of V, J and clone size, and D and trimming were worked out from the DNA. The sample yields roughly 140,000 clones; about 80% were counted once. The ten top clones hold approximately 2% of the sample.

Sequencing was done on a sample of PBMCs. The chain joins TRBV30 to TRBJ2-7, with the D gene call left open. This clonotype was sampled from a man aged 25 to 40 in good health and CMV-seronegative. Here the CDR3 is given as CAWSRRSRITYEQYF. The DNA sequence is TGTGCCTGGAGCCGTCGATCCAGGATAACCTACGAGCAGTACTTC.